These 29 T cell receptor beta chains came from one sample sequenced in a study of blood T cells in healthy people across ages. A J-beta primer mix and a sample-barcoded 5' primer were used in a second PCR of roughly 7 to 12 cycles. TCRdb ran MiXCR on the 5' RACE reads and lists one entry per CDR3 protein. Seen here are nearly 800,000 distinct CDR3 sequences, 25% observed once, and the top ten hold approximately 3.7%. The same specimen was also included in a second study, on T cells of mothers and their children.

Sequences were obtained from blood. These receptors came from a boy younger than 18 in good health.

CDR3: CASSQEPSNEKLFF. CDR3 sequence (DNA): TGCGCCAGCAGCCAAGAACCATCTAATGAAAAACTGTTTTTT. The chain combines TRBV4-1 with TRBJ1-4, with D hard to call. This CDR3 region has 14 residues. Trimming removed 0 bases from V and 3 bases from J, with 5 bases in between. Germline V CDR1 and CDR2: MGHRA, YSYEKL.

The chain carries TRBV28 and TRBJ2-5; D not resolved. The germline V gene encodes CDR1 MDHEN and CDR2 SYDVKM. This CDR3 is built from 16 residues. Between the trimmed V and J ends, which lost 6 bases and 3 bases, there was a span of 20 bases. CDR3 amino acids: CASRSNRASLEETQYF. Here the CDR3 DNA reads TGTGCCAGCAGATCAAATCGGGCATCATTAGAAGAGACCCAGTACTTC.

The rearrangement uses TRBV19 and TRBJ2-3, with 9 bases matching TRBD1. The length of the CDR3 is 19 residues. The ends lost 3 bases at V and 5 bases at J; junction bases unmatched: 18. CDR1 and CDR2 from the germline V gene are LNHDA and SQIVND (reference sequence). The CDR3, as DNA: TGTGCCAGTAGTATCGCCGGGACAGGGACTTCGGTTGGATTAGATACGCAGTATTTT. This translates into CASSIAGTGTSVGLDTQYF.

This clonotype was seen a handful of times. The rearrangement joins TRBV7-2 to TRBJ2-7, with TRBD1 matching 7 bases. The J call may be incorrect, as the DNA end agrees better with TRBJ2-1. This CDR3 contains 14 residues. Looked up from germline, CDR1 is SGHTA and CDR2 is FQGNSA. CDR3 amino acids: CASSQGQLGREQFF. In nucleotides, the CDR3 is TGTGCCAGCAGCCAGGGACAGTTGGGACGTGAGCAGTTCTTC.

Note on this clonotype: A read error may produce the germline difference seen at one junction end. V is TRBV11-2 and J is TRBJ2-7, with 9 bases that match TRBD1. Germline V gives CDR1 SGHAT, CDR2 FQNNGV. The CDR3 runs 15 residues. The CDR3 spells CASSLVTGGFYEQYF. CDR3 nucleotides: TGTGCCAGCAGTTTAGTGACAGGGGGTTTTTACGAGCAGTACTTC.

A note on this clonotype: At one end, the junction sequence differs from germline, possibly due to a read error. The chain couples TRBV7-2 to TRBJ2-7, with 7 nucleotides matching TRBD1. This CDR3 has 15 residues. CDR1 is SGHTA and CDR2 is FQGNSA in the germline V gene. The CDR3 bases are TGTGCCTGCAGCCCCCAGTCGACAGGGTTGGGAGAGCAGTACTTC. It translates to CACSPQSTGLGEQYF.

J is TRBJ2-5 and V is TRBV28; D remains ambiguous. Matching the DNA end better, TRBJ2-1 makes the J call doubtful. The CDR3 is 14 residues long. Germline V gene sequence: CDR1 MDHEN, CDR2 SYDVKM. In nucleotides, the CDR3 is TGTGCCACCTGGCAGGTTCCCCTTATCAATGAGCAGTTCTTC. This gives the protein CATWQVPLINEQFF.

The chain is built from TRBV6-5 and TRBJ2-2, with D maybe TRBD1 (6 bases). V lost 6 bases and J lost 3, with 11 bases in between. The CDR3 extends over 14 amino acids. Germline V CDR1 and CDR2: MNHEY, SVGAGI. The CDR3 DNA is TGTGCCAGCAGCCCCAGGGGTTACACCGGGGAGCTGTTTTTT. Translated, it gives CASSPRGYTGELFF.

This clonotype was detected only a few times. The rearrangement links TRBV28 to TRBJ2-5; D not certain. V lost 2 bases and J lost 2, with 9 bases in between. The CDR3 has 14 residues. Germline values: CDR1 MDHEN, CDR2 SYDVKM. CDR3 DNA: TGTGCCAGCAGTTTAGTTCGAGCTCAAGAGACCCAGTACTTC. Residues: CASSLVRAQETQYF.

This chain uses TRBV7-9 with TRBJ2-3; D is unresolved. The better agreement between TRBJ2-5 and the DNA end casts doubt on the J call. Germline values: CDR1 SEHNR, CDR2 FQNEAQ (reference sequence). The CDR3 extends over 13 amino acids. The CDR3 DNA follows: TGTGCCAGCAGCTTACGGGCTTCGGAGACCCAGTACTTC. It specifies CASSLRASETQYF.

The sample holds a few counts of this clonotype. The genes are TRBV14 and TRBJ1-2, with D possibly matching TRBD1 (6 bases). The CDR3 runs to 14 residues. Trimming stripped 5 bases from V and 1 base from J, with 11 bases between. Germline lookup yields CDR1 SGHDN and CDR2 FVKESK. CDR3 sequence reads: CASSEGGINYGYTF. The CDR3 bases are TGTGCCAGCAGCGAGGGGGGCATTAACTATGGCTACACCTTC.

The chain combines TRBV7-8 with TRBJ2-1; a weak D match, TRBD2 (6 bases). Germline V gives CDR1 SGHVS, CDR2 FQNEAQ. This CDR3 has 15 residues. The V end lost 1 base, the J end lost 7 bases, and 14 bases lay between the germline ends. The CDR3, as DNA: TGTGCCAGCAGCTTAGGCGGGAAATTGTCAAATGAGCAGTTCTTC. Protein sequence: CASSLGGKLSNEQFF.

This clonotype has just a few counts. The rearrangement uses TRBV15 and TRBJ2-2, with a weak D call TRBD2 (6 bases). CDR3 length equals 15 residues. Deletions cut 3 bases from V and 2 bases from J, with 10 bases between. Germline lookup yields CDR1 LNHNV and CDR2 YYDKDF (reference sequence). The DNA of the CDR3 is TGTGCCACCAGCAGGGGCGGGACTAACACCGGGGAGCTGTTTTTT. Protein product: CATSRGGTNTGELFF.

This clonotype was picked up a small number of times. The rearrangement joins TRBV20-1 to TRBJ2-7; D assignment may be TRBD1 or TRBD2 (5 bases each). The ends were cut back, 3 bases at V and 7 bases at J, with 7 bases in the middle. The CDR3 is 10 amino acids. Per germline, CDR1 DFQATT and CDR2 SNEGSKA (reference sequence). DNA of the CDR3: TGCAGTGCTAGGGGGGAGGAGCAGTACTTC. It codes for CSARGEEQYF.

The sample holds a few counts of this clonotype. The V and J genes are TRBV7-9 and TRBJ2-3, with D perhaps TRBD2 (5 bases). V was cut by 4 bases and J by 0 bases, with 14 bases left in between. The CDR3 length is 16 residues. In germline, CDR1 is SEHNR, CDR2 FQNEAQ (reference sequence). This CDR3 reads CASSSGGGPSTDTQYF. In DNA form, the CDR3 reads TGTGCCAGCAGCTCCGGAGGAGGACCTAGCACAGATACGCAGTATTTT.

The CDR3: CASSPRTAKSTEAFF. CDR3 sequence (DNA): TGTGCCAGCAGCCCCCGGACGGCTAAATCCACTGAAGCTTTCTTT. The rearrangement uses TRBV7-9 and TRBJ1-1; D uncertain. Trimming took off 5 bases at V and 4 bases at J, with 17 bases between the two ends. Germline V gene data show CDR1 as SEHNR and CDR2 as FQNEAQ (reference sequence). This CDR3 spans 15 amino acids.

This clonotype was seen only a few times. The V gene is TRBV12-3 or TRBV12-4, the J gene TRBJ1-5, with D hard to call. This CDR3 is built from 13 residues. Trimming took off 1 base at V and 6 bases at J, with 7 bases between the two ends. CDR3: CASSLGEGQPQHF. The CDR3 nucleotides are TGTGCCAGCAGTTTAGGGGAGGGTCAGCCCCAGCATTTT.

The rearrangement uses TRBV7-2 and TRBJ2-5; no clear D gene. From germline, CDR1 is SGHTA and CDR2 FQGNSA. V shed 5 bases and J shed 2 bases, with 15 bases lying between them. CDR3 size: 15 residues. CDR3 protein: CASSHPDWGQETQYF. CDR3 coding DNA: TGTGCCAGCAGCCATCCAGATTGGGGACAAGAGACCCAGTACTTC.

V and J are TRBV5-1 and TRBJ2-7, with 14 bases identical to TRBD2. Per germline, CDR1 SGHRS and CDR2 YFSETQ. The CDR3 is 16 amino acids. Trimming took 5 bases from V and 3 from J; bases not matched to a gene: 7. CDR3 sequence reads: CASSSGTSGGIYEQYF. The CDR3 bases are TGCGCCAGCAGTTCCGGGACTAGCGGGGGTATCTACGAGCAGTACTTC.

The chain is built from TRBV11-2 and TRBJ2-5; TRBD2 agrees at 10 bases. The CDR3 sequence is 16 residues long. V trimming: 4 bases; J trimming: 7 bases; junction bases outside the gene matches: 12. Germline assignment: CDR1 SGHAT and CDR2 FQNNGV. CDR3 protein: CASSSPTSGVVWTQYF. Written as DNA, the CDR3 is TGTGCCAGCAGCTCCCCAACTAGCGGGGTAGTTTGGACCCAGTACTTC.

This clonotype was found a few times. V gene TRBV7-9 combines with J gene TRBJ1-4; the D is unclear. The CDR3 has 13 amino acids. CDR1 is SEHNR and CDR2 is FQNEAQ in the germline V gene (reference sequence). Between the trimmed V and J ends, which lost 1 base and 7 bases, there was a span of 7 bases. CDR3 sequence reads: CASSLDGSEKLFF. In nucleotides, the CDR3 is TGTGCCAGCAGCTTAGATGGTTCTGAAAAACTGTTTTTT.

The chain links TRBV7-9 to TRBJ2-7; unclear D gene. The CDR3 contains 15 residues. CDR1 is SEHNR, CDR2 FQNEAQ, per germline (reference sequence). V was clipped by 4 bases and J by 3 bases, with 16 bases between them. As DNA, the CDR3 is TGTGCCAGCAGCTACATCGTGGGCGGCCGCTACGAGCAGTACTTC. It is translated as CASSYIVGGRYEQYF.

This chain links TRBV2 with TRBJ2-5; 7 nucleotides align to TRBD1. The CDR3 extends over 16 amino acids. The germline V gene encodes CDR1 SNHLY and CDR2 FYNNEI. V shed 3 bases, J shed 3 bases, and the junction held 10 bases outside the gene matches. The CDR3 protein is CASSDLDRRAEETQYF. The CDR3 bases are TGTGCCAGCAGTGACCTGGACAGGCGGGCGGAAGAGACCCAGTACTTC.

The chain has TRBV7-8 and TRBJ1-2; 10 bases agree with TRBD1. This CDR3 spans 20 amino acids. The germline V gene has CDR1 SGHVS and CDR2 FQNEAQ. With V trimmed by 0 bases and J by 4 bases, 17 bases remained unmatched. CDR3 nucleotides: TGTGCCAGCAGCTTAGCGTATTTCGGGGACAGGGGCCTCCCGCCCTATGGCTACACCTTC. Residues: CASSLAYFGDRGLPPYGYTF.

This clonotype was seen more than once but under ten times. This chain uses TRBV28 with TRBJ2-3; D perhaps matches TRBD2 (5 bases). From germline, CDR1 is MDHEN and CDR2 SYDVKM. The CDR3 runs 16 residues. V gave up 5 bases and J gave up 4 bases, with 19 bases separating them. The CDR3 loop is CASSLKYSWRPDTQYF. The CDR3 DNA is TGTGCCAGCAGTCTAAAGTACTCTTGGAGGCCAGATACGCAGTATTTT.

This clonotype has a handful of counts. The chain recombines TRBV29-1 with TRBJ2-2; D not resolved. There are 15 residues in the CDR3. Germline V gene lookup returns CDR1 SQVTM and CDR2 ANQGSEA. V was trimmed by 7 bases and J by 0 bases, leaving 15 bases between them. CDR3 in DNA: TGCAGCGCTTATAAGACCGGACCGAACACCGGGGAGCTGTTTTTT. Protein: CSAYKTGPNTGELFF.

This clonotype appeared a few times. The CDR3 region is CASKLEAVNEQFF. CDR3 nucleotide sequence: TGTGCCAGCAAACTAGAAGCGGTCAATGAGCAGTTCTTC. The J gene is TRBJ2-1, the V gene TRBV2, with D possibly being TRBD2 (5 bases). Germline CDR1 reads SNHLY; CDR2 reads FYNNEI. Trimming pared 7 bases from V and 6 bases from J, leaving 13 bases between. The CDR3 covers 13 residues.

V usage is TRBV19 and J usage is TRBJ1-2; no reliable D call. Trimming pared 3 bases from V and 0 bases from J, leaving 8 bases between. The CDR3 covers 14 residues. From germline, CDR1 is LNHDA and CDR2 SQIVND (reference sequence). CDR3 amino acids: CASSMRQANYGYTF. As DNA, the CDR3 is TGTGCCAGTAGTATGCGTCAGGCTAACTATGGCTACACCTTC.

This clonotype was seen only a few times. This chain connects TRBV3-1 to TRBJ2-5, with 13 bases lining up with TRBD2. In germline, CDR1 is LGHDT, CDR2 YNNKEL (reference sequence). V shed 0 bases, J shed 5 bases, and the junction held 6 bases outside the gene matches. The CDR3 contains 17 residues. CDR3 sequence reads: CASSQETSGGPSETQYF. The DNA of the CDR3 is TGTGCCAGCAGCCAAGAGACTAGCGGGGGGCCTTCGGAGACCCAGTACTTC.